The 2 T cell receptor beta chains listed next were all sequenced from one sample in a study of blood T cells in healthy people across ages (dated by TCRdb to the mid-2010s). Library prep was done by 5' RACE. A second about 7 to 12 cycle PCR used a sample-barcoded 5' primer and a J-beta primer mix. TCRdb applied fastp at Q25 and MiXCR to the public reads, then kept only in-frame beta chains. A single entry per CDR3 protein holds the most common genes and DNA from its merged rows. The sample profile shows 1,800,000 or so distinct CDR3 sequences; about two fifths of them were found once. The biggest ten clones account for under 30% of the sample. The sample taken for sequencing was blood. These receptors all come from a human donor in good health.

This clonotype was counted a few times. CDR3 protein: CASSLGRGQGKRTGNIQYF. The CDR3 DNA reads as TGTGCCAGCAGCTTAGGGCGAGGACAGGGAAAGAGGACTGGAAACATTCAGTACTTC. The V call is TRBV11-2, the J call TRBJ2-4; 8 positions match TRBD1. The germline gives CDR1 SGHAT, CDR2 FQNNGV. CDR3 size: 19 residues. V lost 1 base to trimming and J lost 6 bases; unmatched junction nucleotides: 17.

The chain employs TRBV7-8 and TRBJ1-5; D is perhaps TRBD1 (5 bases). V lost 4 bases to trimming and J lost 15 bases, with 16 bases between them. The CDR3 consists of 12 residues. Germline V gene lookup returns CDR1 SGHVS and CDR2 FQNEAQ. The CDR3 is CASSWSEGPRHF. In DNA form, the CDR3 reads TGTGCCAGCAGCTGGAGTGAGGGACCGAGGCATTTT.